This T cell receptor beta chain came from a study of OX40 agonist ivuxolimab in advanced cancers. Study-wide results and caveats: Expanded clones tended on average to be more numerous among CD8+ T cells than CD4+.

In regard to this clone: Its specificity is unknown.

Repertoires were generated with immunoSEQ multiplex PCR, while TCRdb's copy carries only in-frame clones and drops some. The data show 78,000 or so clones, around nine tenths seen once. Trimming pared 1 base from V and 2 bases from J, leaving 9 bases between. The CDR3 has 15 residues. CDR1 SGHNT and CDR2 YYREEE come from the germline V gene (reference sequence). V is TRBV5-4 and J is TRBJ2-2, with D tentatively TRBD1 (5 bases). This receptor was taken from an adult with an advanced solid tumor such as melanoma, head and neck, liver or kidney cancer. Here the sequenced sample was CD4+ or CD8+ T cells sorted from blood, taken in a trial of the OX40 agonist ivuxolimab. CDR3 sequence reads: CASSLWTTNTGELFF. CDR3 bases: TGTGCCAGCAGCTTGTGGACAACTAACACCGGGGAGCTGTTTTTT.